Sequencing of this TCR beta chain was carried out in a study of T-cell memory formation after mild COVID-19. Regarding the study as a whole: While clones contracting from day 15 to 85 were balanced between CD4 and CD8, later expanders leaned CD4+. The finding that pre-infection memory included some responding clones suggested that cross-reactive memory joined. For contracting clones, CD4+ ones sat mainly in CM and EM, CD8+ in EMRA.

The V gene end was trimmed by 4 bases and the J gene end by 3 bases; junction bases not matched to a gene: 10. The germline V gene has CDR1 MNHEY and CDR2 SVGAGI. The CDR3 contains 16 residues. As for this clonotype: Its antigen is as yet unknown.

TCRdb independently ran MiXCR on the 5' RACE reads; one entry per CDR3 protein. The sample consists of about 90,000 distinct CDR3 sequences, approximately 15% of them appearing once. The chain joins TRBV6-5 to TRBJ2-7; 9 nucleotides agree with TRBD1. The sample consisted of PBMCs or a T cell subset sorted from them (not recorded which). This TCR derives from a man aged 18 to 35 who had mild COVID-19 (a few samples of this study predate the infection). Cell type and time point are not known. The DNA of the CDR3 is TGTGCCAGCAGTTCGGCGGGACAGGGAACCTTCTACGAGCAGTACTTC. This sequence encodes CASSSAGQGTFYEQYF.